The 2 T cell receptor beta chains below come from one sample, sequenced in a study of blood T cell repertoires in COVID-19. TCRdb's table, derived via immunoSEQ multiplex PCR, lists solely in-frame clones and lacks some. The sample yields about 140,000 clones, around 90% seen once. The sample consisted of peripheral blood. The receptors here all came from a woman over 75 with acute or convalescent COVID-19.

The CDR3 region is CASSMRTAYGYTF. CDR3 bases: TGTGCCAGTAGTATGAGAACAGCCTATGGCTACACCTTC. The chain carries TRBV19 and TRBJ1-2, with no clear D. The germline V and J ends were trimmed by 3 bases and 4 bases, with 9 bases remaining between them. Germline loops: CDR1 LNHDA, CDR2 SQIVND (reference sequence). The CDR3 is made up of 13 amino acids.

V usage is TRBV7-9 and J usage is TRBJ1-1, with 9 bases aligning to TRBD1. J was trimmed by 5 bases and V by 5 bases; bases with no gene match: 6. The CDR3 is 14 amino acids. Germline-derived CDR1 and CDR2 are SEHNR and FQNEAQ (reference sequence). This CDR3 is CASSPTGGGTEAFF. In DNA, the CDR3 is TGTGCCAGCAGCCCTACAGGGGGCGGAACTGAAGCTTTCTTT.